This T cell receptor (beta chain) came from a study of PD-1 blockade in classical Hodgkin lymphoma. V was pared by 0 bases and J by 5 bases, with 10 bases between. CDR1 and CDR2 (germline): MNHEY, SMNVEV (reference sequence). This CDR3 spans 14 amino acids. Stated time point: cycle 4 day 1 (C4D1), after more than five weeks of nivolumab. Relapse was seen in all patients after autologous stem cell transplantation, and brentuximab vedotin exposure was variable. Assay: immunoSEQ multiplex PCR; the TCRdb copy retains only in-frame clones and omits some. The sample has about 23,000 clones; over 75% are singletons.

This TCR was sampled from a human donor with classical Hodgkin lymphoma. The chain couples TRBV27 to TRBJ1-2; maybe TRBD1 (5 bases). Sample: peripheral blood mononuclear cells (PBMCs), taken before the fourth cycle of nivolumab. The CDR3 bases are TGTGCCAGCAGTTTATCTGGGGCAGGGTATGGCTACACCTTC. Encoded protein: CASSLSGAGYGYTF.